What follows are 4 T cell receptor beta chains derived from one specimen sequenced in a study of human T cells and chemical hapten exposure. TCRdb ran MiXCR on the RACE reads and lists one entry per CDR3 protein. Among fewer than 300,000 distinct CDR3 sequences, about 8.6% were seen once, and the ten largest hold 2% to 2.5%. Time point noted: pre-sensitization, week 0. Treatment denoted: therapeutic diphenylcyclopropenone sensitization with weekly scalp DPC. Sequenced here: whole blood, sampled in connection with sensitization to the hapten diphenylcyclopropenone (DPC). The receptor set was obtained from a woman aged 40 to 55 with alopecia areata. Some clones in this sample may be carry-over from other donors' samples.

The V gene is TRBV30, the J gene TRBJ2-7; D remains ambiguous. The CDR3 is 11 residues long. The V gene lost 0 bases and the J gene lost 3 bases, with 3 bases spanning the gap. Germline-derived CDR1 and CDR2 are GTSNPN and SVGIG (reference sequence). The CDR3 DNA reads TGTGCCTGGAGTGTACGCTACGAGCAGTACTTC. Its translation: CAWSVRYEQYF.

The chain recombines TRBV4-2 with TRBJ2-2; D is possibly TRBD1 or TRBD2 (5 bases each). Trimming took 5 bases from V and 6 from J, leaving 16 bases between them. The CDR3 extends over 15 amino acids. CDR1 is LGHNA, CDR2 YNFKEQ, per germline. This chain's CDR3 is CASSTGPASAGELFF. CDR3 coding DNA: TGTGCCAGCAGCACGGGGCCCGCGAGTGCCGGGGAGCTGTTTTTT.

In its sample, this clonotype was seen a few times. The V and J genes are TRBV11-2 and TRBJ2-5, with D perhaps TRBD2 (5 bases). The CDR3 has 15 amino acids. The V gene's germline CDR1 is SGHAT and CDR2 FQNNGV. Between the trimmed V and J ends, which lost 5 bases and 3 bases, there was a span of 16 bases. CDR3 region: CASSRHFEGEETQYF. CDR3 DNA: TGTGCCAGCAGCCGCCACTTTGAGGGAGAAGAGACCCAGTACTTC.

V is TRBV12-3 or TRBV12-4 and J is TRBJ2-7; D remains ambiguous. The CDR3 has 11 residues. The V gene lost 4 bases and the J gene lost 6 bases, with 7 bases spanning the gap. CDR3 loop: CASSSLGEQYF. The CDR3 DNA sequence: TGTGCCAGCAGTTCCTTGGGCGAGCAGTACTTC.